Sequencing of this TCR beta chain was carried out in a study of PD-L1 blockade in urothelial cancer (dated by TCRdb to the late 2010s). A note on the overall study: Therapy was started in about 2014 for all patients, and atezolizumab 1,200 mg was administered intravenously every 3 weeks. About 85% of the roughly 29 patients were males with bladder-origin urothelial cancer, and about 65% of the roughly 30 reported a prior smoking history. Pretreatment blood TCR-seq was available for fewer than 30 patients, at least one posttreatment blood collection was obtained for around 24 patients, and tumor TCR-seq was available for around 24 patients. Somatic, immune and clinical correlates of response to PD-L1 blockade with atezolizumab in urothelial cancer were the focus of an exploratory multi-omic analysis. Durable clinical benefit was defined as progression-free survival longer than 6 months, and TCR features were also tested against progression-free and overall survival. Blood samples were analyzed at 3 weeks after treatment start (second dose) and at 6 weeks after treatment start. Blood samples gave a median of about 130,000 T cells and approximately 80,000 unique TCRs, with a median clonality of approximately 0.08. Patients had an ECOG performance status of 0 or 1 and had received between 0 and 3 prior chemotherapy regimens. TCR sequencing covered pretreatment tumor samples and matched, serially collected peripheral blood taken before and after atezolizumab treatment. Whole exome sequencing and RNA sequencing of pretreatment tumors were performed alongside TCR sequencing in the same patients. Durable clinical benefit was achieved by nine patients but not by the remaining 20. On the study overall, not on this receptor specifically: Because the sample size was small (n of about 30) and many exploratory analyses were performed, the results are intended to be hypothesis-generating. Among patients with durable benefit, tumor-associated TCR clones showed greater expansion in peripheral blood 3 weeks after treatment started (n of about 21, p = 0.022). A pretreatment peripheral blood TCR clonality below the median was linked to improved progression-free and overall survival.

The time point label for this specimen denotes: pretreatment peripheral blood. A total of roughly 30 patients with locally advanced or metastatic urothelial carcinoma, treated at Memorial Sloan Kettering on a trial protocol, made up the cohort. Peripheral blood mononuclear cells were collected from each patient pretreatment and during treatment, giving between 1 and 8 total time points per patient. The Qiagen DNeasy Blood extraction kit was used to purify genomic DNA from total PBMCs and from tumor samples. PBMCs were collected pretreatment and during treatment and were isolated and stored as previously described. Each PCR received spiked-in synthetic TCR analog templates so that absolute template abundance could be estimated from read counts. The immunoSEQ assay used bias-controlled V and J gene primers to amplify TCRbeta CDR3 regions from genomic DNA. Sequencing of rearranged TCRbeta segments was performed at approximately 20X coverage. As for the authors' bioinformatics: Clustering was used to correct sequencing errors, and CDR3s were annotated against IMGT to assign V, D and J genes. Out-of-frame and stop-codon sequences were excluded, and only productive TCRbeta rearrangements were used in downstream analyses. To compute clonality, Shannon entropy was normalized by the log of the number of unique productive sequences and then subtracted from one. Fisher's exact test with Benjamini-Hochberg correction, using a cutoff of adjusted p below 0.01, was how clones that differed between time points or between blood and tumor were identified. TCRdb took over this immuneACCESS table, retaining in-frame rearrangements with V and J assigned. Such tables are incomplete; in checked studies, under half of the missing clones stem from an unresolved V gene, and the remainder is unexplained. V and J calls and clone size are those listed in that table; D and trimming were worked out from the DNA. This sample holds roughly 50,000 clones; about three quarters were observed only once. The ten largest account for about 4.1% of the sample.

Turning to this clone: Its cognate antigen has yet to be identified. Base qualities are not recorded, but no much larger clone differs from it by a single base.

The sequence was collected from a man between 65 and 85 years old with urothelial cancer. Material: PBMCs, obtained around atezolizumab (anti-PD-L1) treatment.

For the CDR3, the sequence is CASSLGLAGKNEQYF. The nucleotides read TGTGCCAGCAGCTTGGGACTAGCGGGAAAGAACGAGCAGTACTTC. The V and J genes are TRBV5-4 and TRBJ2-7, and 11 junctional nucleotides match TRBD2. Spanning cysteine to phenylalanine, the CDR3 consists of 15 amino acids. Just the 45-base CDR3 DNA is kept, in frame starting at base 1. From the germline V gene (reference sequence), CDR1 is SGHNT and CDR2 is YYREEE. Trimming takes 0 bases off V and 5 bases off J; junction bases not matched to a gene: 4.